The T cell receptor beta chain described here comes from a study of shared clonotypes between healthy human individuals. Produced via immunoSEQ multiplex PCR; TCRdb's table is partial and in-frame only. This table holds about 2.2 million clones, about 92% found once. The CDR3 spans 14 residues. The germline CDR1 and CDR2 sequences are LNHDA and SQIVND (reference sequence). Trimming left V 6 bases short and J 6 bases short, with 15 bases between. General observations from the study: An anticipated effect of sequencing depth on clonotype sharing among donors was recognized. A small donor pool kept down the genetic and exposure-history diversity that was represented.

Concerning this clone itself: The antigen remains undetermined.

Naive CD8 populations comprised CD45RO-negative cells positively selected for CCR7, excluding terminally differentiated effector memory CD45RA+ cells. This TCR was recovered from a man aged 18 to 30 in good health. Some clones in this sample may be carry-over from other donors' samples. Material: naive CD8+ T cells from PBMCs. The V call is TRBV19, the J call TRBJ2-1; a weak D match, TRBD2 (6 bases). The CDR3 DNA follows: TGTGCCAGTAGAATTAGCGGAGGAGTCAATGAGCAGTTCTTC. Translated, it gives CASRISGGVNEQFF.